This entry features one TCR beta chain sequence. Its matching antigen is unknown. The data derive from a study of T cell clonotyping in hematopoietic cell transplantation. Time point: recipient sample about 28 days before transplant, after cytoreduction. Here immunoSEQ multiplex PCR was the method, and the copy in TCRdb shows in-frame clones only, minus some. The top ten clones hold roughly 1.5% of a sample with about 80,000 clones, 90% to 96% of them seen once. The CDR3 is 13 residues long. Germline V gives CDR1 SGHTA, CDR2 FQGNSA. V was clipped by 0 bases and J by 7 bases, with 9 bases between them. Overall study results and limits: Graft donor and pretransplant recipient Inverse Simpson Index values predicted broader posttransplant TCR diversity. Few recipient clonotypes overlapped donors; over 95% were de novo at given depth. Recipient TCR diversity dropped after transplant; expanded clonotypes rose from day 30 to 180.

The sequencing here drew on peripheral blood mononuclear cells, taken before stem cell transplant. This clonotype was obtained from a woman in her forties or fifties with acute myeloid leukemia. Some clones in this sample may be carry-over from other donors' samples. The chain combines TRBV7-2 with TRBJ1-1, with D hard to call. CDR3 sequence: CASSLAAANEAFF. CDR3 sequence (DNA): TGTGCCAGCAGCTTAGCGGCCGCTAATGAAGCTTTCTTT.